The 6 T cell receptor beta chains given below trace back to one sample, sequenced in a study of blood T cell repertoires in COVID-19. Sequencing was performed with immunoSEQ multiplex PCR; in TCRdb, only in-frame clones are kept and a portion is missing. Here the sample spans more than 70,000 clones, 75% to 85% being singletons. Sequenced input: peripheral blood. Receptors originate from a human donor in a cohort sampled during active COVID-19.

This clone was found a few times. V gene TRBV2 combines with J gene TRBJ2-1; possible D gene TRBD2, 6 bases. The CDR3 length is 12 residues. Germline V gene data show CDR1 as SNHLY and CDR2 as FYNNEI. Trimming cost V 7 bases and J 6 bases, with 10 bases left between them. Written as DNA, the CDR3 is TGTGCCAGCAAAGGACTATCCAATGAGCAGTTCTTC. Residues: CASKGLSNEQFF.

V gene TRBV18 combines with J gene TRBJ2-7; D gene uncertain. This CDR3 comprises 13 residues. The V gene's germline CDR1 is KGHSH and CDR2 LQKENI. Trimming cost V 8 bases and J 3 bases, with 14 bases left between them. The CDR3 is CASASGSHYEQYF. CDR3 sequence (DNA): TGTGCCAGCGCCTCCGGGTCGCACTACGAGCAGTACTTC. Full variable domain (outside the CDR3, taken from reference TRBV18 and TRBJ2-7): NAGVMQNPRHLVRRRGQEARLRCSPMKGHSHVYWYRQLPEEGLKFMVYLQKENIIDESGMPKERFSAEFPKEGPSILRIQQVVRGDSAAYFCASASGSHYEQYFGPGTRLTVT.

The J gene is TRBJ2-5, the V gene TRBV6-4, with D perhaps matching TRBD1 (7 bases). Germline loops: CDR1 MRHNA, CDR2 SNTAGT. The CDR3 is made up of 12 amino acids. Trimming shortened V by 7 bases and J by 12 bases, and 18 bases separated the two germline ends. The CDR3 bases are TGTGCCAGCACCAGCGGGCAGGGGGATGAGTACTTC. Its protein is CASTSGQGDEYF.

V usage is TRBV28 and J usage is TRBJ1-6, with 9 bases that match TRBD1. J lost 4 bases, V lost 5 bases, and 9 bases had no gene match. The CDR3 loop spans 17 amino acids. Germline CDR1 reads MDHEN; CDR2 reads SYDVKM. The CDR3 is CASSLTSGTGYNSPLHF. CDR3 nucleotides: TGTGCCAGCAGTCTTACGTCCGGGACAGGGTATAATTCACCCCTCCACTTT.

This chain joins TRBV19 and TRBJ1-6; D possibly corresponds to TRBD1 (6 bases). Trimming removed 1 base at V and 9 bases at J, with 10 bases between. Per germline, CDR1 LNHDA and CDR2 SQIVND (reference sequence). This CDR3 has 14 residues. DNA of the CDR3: TGTGCCAGTAGTATAGTCAGGGGAAGTTCACCCCTCCACTTT. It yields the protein CASSIVRGSSPLHF.

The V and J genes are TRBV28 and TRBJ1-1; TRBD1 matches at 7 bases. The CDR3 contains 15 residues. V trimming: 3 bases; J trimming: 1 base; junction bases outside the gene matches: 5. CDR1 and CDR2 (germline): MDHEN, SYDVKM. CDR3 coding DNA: TGTGCCAGCAGTTTCCTGACAGGGAAGAACACTGAAGCTTTCTTT. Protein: CASSFLTGKNTEAFF.